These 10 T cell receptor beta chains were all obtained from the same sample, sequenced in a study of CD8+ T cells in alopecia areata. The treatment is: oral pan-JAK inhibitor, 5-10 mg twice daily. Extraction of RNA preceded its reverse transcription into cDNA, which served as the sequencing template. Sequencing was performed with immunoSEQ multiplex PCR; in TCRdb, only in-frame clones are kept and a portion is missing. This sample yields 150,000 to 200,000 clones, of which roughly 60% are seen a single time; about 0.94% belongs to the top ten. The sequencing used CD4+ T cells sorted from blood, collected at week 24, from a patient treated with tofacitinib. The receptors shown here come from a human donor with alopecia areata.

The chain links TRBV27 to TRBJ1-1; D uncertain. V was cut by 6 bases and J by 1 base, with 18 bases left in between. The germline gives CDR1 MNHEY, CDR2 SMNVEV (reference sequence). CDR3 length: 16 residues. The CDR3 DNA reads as TGTGCCAGCAGCGCCAGTTCCCGGTCCTGGAACACTGAAGCTTTCTTT. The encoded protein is CASSASSRSWNTEAFF.

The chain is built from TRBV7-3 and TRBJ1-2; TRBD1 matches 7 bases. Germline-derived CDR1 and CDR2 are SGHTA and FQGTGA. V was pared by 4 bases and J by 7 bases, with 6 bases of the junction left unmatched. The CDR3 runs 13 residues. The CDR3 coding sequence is TGTGCCAGCAGCTCGACAGGGTCGGGTGGCTACACCTTC. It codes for CASSSTGSGGYTF.

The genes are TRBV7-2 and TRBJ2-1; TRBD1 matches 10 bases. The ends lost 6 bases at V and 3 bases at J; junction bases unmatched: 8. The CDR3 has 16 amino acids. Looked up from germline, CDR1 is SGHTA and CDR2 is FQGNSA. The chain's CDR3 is CASSRTGGRIYNEQFF. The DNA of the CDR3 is TGTGCCAGCAGTAGGACAGGGGGAAGAATCTACAATGAGCAGTTCTTC.

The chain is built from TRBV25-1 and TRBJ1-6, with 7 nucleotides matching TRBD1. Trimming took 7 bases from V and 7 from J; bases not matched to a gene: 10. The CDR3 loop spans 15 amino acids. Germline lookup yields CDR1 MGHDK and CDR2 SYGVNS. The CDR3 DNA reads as TGTGCCAGCACCACCGAACAGGGGTTCAATTCACCCCTCCACTTT. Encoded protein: CASTTEQGFNSPLHF. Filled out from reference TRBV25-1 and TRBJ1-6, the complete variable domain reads EADIYQTPRYLVIGTGKKITLECSQTMGHDKMYWYQQDPGMELHLIHYSYGVNSTEKGDLSSESTVSRIRTEHFPLTLESARPSHTSQYLCASTTEQGFNSPLHFGNGTRLTVT.

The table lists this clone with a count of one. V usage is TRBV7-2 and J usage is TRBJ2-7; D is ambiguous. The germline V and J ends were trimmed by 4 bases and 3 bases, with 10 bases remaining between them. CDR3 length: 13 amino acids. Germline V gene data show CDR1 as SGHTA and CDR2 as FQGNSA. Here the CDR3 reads CASSSPSIYEQYF. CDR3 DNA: TGTGCCAGCAGCTCCCCGTCCATCTACGAGCAGTACTTC.

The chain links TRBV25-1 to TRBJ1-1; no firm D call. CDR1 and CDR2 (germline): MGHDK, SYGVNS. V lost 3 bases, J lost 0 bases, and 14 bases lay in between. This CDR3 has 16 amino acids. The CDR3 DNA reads TGTGCCAGCAGTGAGGGCGCCACCGCAATGAACACTGAAGCTTTCTTT. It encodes CASSEGATAMNTEAFF.

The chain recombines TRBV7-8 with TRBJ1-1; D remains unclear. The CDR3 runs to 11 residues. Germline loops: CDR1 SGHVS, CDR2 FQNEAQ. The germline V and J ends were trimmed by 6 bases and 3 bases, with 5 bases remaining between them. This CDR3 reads CASSADTEAFF. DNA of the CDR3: TGTGCCAGCAGTGCGGACACTGAAGCTTTCTTT.

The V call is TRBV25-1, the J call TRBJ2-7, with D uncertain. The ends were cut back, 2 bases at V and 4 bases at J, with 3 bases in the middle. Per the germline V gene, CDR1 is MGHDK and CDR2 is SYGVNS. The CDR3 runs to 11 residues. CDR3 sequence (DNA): TGTGCCAGCAGTGAAGGGTACGAGCAGTACTTC. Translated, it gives CASSEGYEQYF.

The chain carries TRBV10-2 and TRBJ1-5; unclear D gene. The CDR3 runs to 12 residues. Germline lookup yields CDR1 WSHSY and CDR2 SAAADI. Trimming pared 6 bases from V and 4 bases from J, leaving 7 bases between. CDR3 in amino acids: CASSRGNQPQHF. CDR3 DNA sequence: TGCGCCAGCAGCCGTGGGAATCAGCCCCAGCATTTT.

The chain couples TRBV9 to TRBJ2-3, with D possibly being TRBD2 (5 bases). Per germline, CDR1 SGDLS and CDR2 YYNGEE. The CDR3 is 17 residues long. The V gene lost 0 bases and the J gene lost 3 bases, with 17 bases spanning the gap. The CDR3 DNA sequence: TGTGCCAGCAGCGTAGGCGCCGCGGCGGGCGGAACAGATACGCAGTATTTT. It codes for CASSVGAAAGGTDTQYF.